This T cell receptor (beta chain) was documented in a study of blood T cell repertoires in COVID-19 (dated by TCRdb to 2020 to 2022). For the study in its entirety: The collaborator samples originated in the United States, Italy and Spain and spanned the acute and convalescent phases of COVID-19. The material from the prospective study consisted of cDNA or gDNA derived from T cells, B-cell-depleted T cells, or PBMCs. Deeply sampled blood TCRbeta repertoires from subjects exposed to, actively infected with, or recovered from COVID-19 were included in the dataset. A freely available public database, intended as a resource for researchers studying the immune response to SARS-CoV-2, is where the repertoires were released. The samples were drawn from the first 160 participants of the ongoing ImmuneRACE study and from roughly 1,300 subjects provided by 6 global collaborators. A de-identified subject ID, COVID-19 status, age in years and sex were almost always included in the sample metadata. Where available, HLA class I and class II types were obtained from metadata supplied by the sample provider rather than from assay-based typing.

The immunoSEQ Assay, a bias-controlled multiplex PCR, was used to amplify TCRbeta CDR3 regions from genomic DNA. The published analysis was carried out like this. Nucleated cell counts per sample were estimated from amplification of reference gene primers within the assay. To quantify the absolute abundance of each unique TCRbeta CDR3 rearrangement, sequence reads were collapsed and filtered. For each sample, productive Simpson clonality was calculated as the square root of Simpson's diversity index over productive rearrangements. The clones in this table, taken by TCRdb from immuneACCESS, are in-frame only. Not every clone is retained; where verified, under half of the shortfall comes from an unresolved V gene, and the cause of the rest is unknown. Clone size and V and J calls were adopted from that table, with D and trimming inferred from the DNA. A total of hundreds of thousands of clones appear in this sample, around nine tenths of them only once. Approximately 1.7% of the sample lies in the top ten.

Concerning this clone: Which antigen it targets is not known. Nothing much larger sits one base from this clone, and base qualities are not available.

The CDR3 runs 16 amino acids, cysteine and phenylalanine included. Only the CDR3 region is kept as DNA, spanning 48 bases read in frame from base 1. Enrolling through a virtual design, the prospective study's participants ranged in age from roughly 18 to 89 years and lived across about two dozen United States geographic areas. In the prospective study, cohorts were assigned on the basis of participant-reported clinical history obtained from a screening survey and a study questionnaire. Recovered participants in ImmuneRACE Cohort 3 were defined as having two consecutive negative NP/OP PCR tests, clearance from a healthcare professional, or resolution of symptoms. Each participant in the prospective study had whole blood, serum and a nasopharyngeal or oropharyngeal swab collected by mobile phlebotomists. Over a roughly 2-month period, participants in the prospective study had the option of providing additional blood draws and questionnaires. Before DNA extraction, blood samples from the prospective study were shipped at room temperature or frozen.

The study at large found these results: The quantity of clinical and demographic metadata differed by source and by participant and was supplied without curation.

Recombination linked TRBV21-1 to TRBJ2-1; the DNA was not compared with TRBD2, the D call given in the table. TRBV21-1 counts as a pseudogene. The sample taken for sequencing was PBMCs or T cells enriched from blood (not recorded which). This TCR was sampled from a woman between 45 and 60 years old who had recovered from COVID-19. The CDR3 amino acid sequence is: CASSKWGLAGGNEQFF. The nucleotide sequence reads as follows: TGTGCCAGCAGCAAATGGGGACTAGCGGGGGGGAATGAGCAGTTCTTC.